Here is one TCR beta chain with its context. These data come from a study of blood T cell repertoires in COVID-19. V shed 9 bases, J shed 5 bases, and the junction held 8 bases outside the gene matches. The CDR3 has 14 residues. Germline V gene lookup returns CDR1 LNHDA and CDR2 SQIVND (reference sequence). Profiled with immunoSEQ multiplex PCR; TCRdb holds only in-frame clones, not every one. The data show 95,000 to 150,000 clones, roughly 84% seen once. V is TRBV19 and J is TRBJ1-2, with 11 bases fitting TRBD1. The TCR comes from a woman aged 25 to 39 who had recovered from COVID-19. Sequences were obtained from PBMCs or T cells enriched from blood (not recorded which). The CDR3 nucleotides read TGTGCCAGCCGAAGGGGACAGGGGGGTTATGGCTACACCTTC. Encoded protein: CASRRGQGGYGYTF.